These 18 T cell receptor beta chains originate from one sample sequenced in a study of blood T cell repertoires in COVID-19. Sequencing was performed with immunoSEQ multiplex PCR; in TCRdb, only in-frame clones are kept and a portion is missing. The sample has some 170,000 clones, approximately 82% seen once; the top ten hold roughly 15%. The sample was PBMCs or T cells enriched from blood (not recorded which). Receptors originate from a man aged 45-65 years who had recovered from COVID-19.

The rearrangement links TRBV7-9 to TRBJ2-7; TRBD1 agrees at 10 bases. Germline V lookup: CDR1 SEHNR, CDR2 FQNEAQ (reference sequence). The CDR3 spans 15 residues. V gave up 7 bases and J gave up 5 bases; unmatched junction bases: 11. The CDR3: CASKSWDRGRHEQYF. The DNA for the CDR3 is TGTGCCAGCAAATCCTGGGACAGGGGTCGCCACGAGCAGTACTTC.

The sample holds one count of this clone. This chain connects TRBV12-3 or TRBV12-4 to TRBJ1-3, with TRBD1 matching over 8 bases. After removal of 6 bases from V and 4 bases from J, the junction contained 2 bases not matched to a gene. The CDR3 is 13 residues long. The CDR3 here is CASRRQGGNTIYF. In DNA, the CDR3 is TGTGCCAGCAGGAGACAGGGGGGAAACACCATATATTTT.

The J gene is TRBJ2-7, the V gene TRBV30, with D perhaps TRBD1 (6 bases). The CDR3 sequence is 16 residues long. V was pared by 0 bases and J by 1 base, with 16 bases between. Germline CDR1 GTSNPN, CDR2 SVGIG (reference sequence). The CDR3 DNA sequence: TGTGCCTGGAGTGTGGGGGTGACAGGCGGATCCTACGAGCAGTACTTC. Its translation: CAWSVGVTGGSYEQYF.

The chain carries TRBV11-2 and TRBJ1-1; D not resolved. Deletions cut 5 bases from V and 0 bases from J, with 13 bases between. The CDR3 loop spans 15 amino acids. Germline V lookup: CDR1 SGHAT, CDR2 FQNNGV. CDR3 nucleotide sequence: TGTGCCAGCAGCCAGCGGGGAGGTATGAACACTGAAGCTTTCTTT. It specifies CASSQRGGMNTEAFF.

This chain's CDR3 is CASSPRSQGLDSPLHF. The CDR3 DNA reads TGTGCCAGCTCACCACGGTCCCAGGGGTTGGATTCACCCCTCCACTTT. This chain links TRBV18 with TRBJ1-6, with a tentative D call TRBD1 (6 bases). This CDR3 has 16 residues. Trimming left V 1 base short and J 8 bases short, with 15 bases between. Germline V gene lookup returns CDR1 KGHSH and CDR2 LQKENI.

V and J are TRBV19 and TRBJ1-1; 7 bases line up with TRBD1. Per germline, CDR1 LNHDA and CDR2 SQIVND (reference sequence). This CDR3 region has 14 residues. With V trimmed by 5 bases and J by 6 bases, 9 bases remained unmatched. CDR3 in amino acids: CASSSRGRGAEAFF. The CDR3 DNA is TGTGCCAGTAGTTCCAGGGGCAGGGGGGCTGAAGCTTTCTTT.

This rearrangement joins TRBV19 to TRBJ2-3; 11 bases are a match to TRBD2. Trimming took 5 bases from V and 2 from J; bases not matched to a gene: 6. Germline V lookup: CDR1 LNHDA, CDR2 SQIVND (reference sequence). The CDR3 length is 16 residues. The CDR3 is CASSVGTSGFTDTQYF. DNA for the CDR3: TGTGCCAGTAGTGTGGGGACTAGCGGCTTCACAGATACGCAGTATTTT.

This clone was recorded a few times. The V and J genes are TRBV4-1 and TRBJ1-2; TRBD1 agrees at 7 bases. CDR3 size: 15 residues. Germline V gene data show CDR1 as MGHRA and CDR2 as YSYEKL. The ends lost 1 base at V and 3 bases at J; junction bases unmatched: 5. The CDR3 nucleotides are TGCGCCAGCAGCCAAGCGGAGGGGACAGACTATGGCTACACCTTC. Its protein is CASSQAEGTDYGYTF.

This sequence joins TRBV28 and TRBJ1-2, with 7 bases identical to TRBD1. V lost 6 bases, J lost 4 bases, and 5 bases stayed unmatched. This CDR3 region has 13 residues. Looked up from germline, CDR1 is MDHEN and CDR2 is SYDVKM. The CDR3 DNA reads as TGTGCCAGCAGCTCGGACAGGATCTATGGCTACACCTTC. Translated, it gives CASSSDRIYGYTF.

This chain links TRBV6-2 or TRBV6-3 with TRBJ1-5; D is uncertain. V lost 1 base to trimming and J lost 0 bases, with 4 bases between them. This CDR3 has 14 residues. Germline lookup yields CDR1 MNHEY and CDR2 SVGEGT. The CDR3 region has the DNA TGTGCCAGCAGTTACTATTATAGCAATCAGCCCCAGCATTTT. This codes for CASSYYYSNQPQHF.

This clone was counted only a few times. For the CDR3, the DNA is TGTGCCAGAAGCTTCGGCCAGCGGGGGGGACCTCAAGAGACCCAGTACTTC. It yields the protein CARSFGQRGGPQETQYF. The chain joins TRBV5-3 to TRBJ2-5; 10 bases line up with TRBD2. TRBV5-3 is treated as an ORF (open reading frame) with a function not yet certain. With V trimmed by 2 bases and J by 2 bases, 9 bases remained unmatched. CDR3 length: 17 residues.

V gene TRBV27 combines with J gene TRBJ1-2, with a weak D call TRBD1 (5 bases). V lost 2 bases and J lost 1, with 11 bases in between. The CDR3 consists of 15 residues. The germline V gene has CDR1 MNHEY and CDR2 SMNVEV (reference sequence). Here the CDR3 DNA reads TGTGCCAGCAGTTTAAGACAGACGATTAACTATGGCTACACCTTC. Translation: CASSLRQTINYGYTF.

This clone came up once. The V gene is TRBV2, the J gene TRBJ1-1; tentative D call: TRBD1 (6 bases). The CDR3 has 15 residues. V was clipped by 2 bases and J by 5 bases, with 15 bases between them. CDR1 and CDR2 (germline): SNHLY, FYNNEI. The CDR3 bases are TGTGCCAGCAGTGAAAATTCGGTGGGGGCGACTGAAGCTTTCTTT. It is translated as CASSENSVGATEAFF.

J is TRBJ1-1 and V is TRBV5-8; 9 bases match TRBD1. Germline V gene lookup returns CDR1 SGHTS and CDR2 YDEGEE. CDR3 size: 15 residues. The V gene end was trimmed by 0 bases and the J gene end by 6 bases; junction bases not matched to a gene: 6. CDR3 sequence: CASSLDRGPKAEAFF. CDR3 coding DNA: TGTGCCAGCAGCTTGGACAGGGGGCCGAAAGCTGAAGCTTTCTTT.

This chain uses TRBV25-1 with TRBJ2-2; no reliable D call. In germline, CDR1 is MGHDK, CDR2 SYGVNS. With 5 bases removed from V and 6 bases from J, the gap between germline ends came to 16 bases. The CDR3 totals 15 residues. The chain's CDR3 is CASSRSGIAAGELFF. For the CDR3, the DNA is TGTGCCAGCAGTCGATCTGGTATAGCAGCCGGGGAGCTGTTTTTT.

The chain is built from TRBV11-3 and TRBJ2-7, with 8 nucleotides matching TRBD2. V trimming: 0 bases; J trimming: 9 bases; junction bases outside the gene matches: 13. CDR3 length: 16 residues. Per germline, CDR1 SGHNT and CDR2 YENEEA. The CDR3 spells CASSLDGGAGGARQYF. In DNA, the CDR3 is TGTGCCAGCAGCTTAGATGGAGGGGCCGGGGGGGCCCGGCAGTACTTC.

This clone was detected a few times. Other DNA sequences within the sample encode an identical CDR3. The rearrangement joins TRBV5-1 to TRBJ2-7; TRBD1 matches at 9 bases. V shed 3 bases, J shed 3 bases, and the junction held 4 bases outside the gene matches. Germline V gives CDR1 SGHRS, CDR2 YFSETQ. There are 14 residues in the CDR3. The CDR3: CASSSGQGYYEQYF. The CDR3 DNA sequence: TGCGCCAGCAGCTCAGGACAGGGGTACTACGAGCAGTACTTC.

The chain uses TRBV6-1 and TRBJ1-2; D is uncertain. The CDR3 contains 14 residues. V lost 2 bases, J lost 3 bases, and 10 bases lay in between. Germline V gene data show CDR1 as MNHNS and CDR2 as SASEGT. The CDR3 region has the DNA TGTGCCAGCAGTGAATACGGCGGGGACTATGGCTACACCTTC. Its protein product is CASSEYGGDYGYTF.